The 17 T cell receptor beta chains below all came from one sample that was sequenced in a study of blood T cell repertoires in COVID-19. Produced via immunoSEQ multiplex PCR; TCRdb's table is partial and in-frame only. The sample holds 150,000 or so clones, around 84% seen once. The specimen sequenced was peripheral blood. The receptors were gathered from a woman aged 50 to 65 in a cohort sampled during active or convalescent COVID-19.

V is TRBV20-1 and J is TRBJ2-3; 8 nucleotides align to TRBD2. Germline CDR1 reads DFQATT; CDR2 reads SNEGSKA (reference sequence). V lost 3 bases, J lost 6 bases, and 8 bases stayed unmatched. This CDR3 contains 14 residues. CDR3 loop: CSASGTRRGDTQYF. Here the CDR3 DNA reads TGCAGTGCTAGTGGGACTAGGAGGGGGGATACGCAGTATTTT.

This chain links TRBV20-1 with TRBJ1-5; maybe TRBD1 (5 bases). Per germline, CDR1 DFQATT and CDR2 SNEGSKA (reference sequence). This CDR3 is 12 amino acids long. The V end lost 3 bases, the J end lost 7 bases, and 10 bases lay between the germline ends. For the CDR3, the DNA is TGCAGTGCTAGTGAGTCAGGGCAGCCCCAGCATTTT. It translates to CSASESGQPQHF.

The CDR3 loop is CASSMWQGSNTGELFF. CDR3 bases: TGTGCCAGTAGTATGTGGCAGGGGAGTAACACCGGGGAGCTGTTTTTT. V is TRBV19 and J is TRBJ2-2; D possibly corresponds to TRBD1 (6 bases). Trimming left V 3 bases short and J 2 bases short, with 13 bases between. This CDR3 contains 16 residues. The germline gives CDR1 LNHDA, CDR2 SQIVND (reference sequence).

The chain recombines TRBV20-1 with TRBJ1-1; 7 bases are shared with TRBD1. Germline CDR1 and CDR2: DFQATT and SNEGSKA (reference sequence). V was clipped by 3 bases and J by 1 base; unmatched bases: 5. The CDR3 consists of 14 residues. The CDR3 nucleotides are TGCAGTGCTAGTAGGGGGCCTTCGAACACTGAAGCTTTCTTT. Translating it yields CSASRGPSNTEAFF.

The chain is built from TRBV5-1 and TRBJ1-1; no reliable D call. V gave up 2 bases and J gave up 1 base, with 9 bases separating them. Germline V gives CDR1 SGHRS, CDR2 YFSETQ. The CDR3 has 14 residues. The CDR3 sequence: CASSFGRQNTEAFF. The CDR3 nucleotides are TGCGCCAGCAGCTTTGGCAGACAGAACACTGAAGCTTTCTTT.

The J gene is TRBJ2-1, the V gene TRBV7-6; 7 bases align to TRBD2. CDR3 length: 17 amino acids. V lost 1 base to trimming and J lost 0 bases; unmatched junction nucleotides: 6. CDR1 SGHVS and CDR2 FNYEAQ come from the germline V gene. The CDR3 sequence: CASSLGGGSSSYNEQFF. Here the CDR3 DNA reads TGTGCCAGCAGCTTAGGCGGGGGATCTAGCTCCTACAATGAGCAGTTCTTC.

The chain employs TRBV12-3 or TRBV12-4 and TRBJ2-3; D gene ambiguous. V lost 7 bases, J lost 4 bases, and 6 bases lay in between. The CDR3 has 11 amino acids. CDR3 nucleotide sequence: TGTGCCAGCACCATAGCAGATACGCAGTATTTT. This translates into CASTIADTQYF.

In its sample, this clone was seen a few times. The rearrangement links TRBV29-1 to TRBJ2-5; the D gene is possibly TRBD1 (5 bases). Trimming pared 3 bases from V and 7 bases from J, leaving 12 bases between. CDR3 length equals 12 residues. Germline V CDR1 and CDR2: SQVTM, ANQGSEA. Here the CDR3 DNA reads TGCAGCGTTGATCGGCAGGGCCGGACCCAGTACTTC. It encodes CSVDRQGRTQYF.

The V call is TRBV5-1, the J call TRBJ2-3; TRBD1 matches at 10 bases. The CDR3 runs 16 residues. V shed 6 bases and J 4 bases; nucleotides not matched to a gene: 11. Germline V gives CDR1 SGHRS, CDR2 YFSETQ. The CDR3 spells CASIRFPGQGSDTQYF. The CDR3 coding sequence is TGCGCCAGCATCCGATTCCCGGGACAGGGGTCAGATACGCAGTATTTT.

The V gene is TRBV30, the J gene TRBJ2-3; D remains ambiguous. V was shortened by 2 bases and J by 4 bases, with 7 bases between the two germline ends. Germline assignment: CDR1 GTSNPN and CDR2 SVGIG (reference sequence). This CDR3 has 12 residues. CDR3 in amino acids: CAWSRGPDTQYF. The CDR3 DNA follows: TGTGCCTGGAGTCGTGGCCCAGATACGCAGTATTTT.

The J gene is TRBJ2-2, the V gene TRBV7-8, with D maybe TRBD2 (7 bases). CDR1 is SGHVS, CDR2 FQNEAQ, per germline. This CDR3 is built from 17 residues. V was shortened by 5 bases and J by 5 bases, with 21 bases between the two germline ends. The CDR3: CASSLLRGGAGTGELFF. The DNA of the CDR3 is TGTGCCAGCAGCCTACTCCGCGGGGGCGCGGGGACCGGGGAGCTGTTTTTT.

The chain's CDR3 is CASSSLGHGNSPLHF. Here the CDR3 DNA reads TGTGCCAGCAGCTCCCTTGGACACGGAAATTCACCCCTCCACTTT. The rearrangement joins TRBV7-9 to TRBJ1-6; D is possibly TRBD1 (5 bases). CDR3 length equals 15 residues. Germline CDR1 is SEHNR and CDR2 is FQNEAQ (reference sequence). Trimming pared 4 bases from V and 7 bases from J, leaving 14 bases between. Complete variable domain (other parts from reference TRBV7-9 and TRBJ1-6): DTGVSQNPRHKITKRGQNVTFRCDPISEHNRLYWYRQTLGQGPEFLTYFQNEAQLEKSRLLSDRFSAERPKGSFSTLEIQRTEQGDSAMYLCASSSLGHGNSPLHFGNGTRLTVT.

On this clone: The germline gene is not matched at one end of the junction; a read error may be the cause. The V gene is TRBV9, the J gene TRBJ2-7; TRBD1 might be the D (5 bases). The CDR3 runs 15 residues. Germline V gene sequence: CDR1 SGDLS, CDR2 YYNGEE. CDR3 sequence: CASRVGIGALYEQYF. As DNA, the CDR3 is TGTGCCAGCAGAGTAGGTATAGGGGCCCTCTACGAGCAGTACTTC.

The chain carries TRBV5-4 and TRBJ1-2, with 7 positions matching TRBD1. J gave up 7 bases and V 3 bases, and 0 bases lay outside the gene matches. The CDR3 is 11 amino acids. Germline-derived CDR1 and CDR2 are SGHNT and YYREEE (reference sequence). As DNA, the CDR3 is TGTGCCAGCAGCTACAGGGGTGGCTACACCTTC. Its translation: CASSYRGGYTF. The full variable domain, rest sourced from reference TRBV5-4 and TRBJ1-2, is ETGVTQSPTHLIKTRGQQVTLRCSSQSGHNTVSWYQQALGQGPQFIFQYYREEENGRGNFPPRFSGLQFPNYSSELNVNALELDDSALYLCASSYRGGYTFGSGTRLTVV.

J is TRBJ1-2 and V is TRBV7-2; the D is unclear. V was clipped by 5 bases and J by 3 bases, with 13 bases between them. The CDR3 spans 14 residues. Germline CDR1 reads SGHTA; CDR2 reads FQGNSA. CDR3 sequence: CASSQRADYYGYTF. Written as DNA, the CDR3 is TGTGCCAGCAGCCAAAGGGCGGACTACTATGGCTACACCTTC.

In this sample, this clone turned up once. V and J are TRBV30 and TRBJ2-7, with 7 bases fitting TRBD2. The CDR3 contains 13 residues. Germline V gene lookup returns CDR1 GTSNPN and CDR2 SVGIG (reference sequence). The junction had 2 bases not matched to a gene; V was cut back by 0 bases and J by 3 bases. CDR3 in amino acids: CAWSVGGGYEQYF. The CDR3 DNA reads as TGTGCCTGGAGTGTGGGGGGGGGCTACGAGCAGTACTTC.

The chain employs TRBV5-1 and TRBJ1-2; 7 bases align to TRBD1. The germline gives CDR1 SGHRS, CDR2 YFSETQ. V shed 1 base, J shed 5 bases, and the junction held 8 bases outside the gene matches. CDR3 length: 15 amino acids. CDR3 region: CASSLTGEKVYGYTF. CDR3 coding DNA: TGCGCCAGCAGCTTGACAGGGGAAAAGGTTTATGGCTACACCTTC.